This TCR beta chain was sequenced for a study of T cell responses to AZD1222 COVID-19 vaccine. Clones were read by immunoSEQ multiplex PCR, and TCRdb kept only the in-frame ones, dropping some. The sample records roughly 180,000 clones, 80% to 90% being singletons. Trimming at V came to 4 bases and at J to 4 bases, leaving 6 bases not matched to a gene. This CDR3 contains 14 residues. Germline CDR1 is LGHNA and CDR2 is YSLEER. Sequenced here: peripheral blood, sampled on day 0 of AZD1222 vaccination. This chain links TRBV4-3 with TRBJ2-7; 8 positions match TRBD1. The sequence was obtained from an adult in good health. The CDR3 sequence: CASSPDRGPYEQYF. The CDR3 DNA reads TGCGCCAGCAGCCCCGACAGGGGTCCGTACGAGCAGTACTTC.